This T cell receptor (beta chain) comes out of a study of neurological immune-mediated disorders. Stated time point: longitudinal time-point 3. For the unsorted libraries, 2 million PBMCs stored at -80 C served as input. There are many counts of this clonotype. Its antigen remains unknown. Whole-study results and caveats: Expanded clones shared no CDR3 amino acid sequences across subjects, suggesting private repertoires in all groups.

This CDR3 has 18 residues. The germline V gene has CDR1 SGHAT and CDR2 FQNNGV. V trimming: 0 bases; J trimming: 7 bases; junction bases outside the gene matches: 13. 5'RACE generated cDNA with 10-nucleotide random UMIs. TCRdb reanalysed the 5' RACE reads using MiXCR and keeps one entry per CDR3 protein. Here the sample spans about 99,000 distinct CDR3 sequences, under 14% being singletons. J is TRBJ2-1 and V is TRBV11-2; 9 bases line up with TRBD1. The sample was PBMCs. The receptor comes from a female donor with HTLV-1-associated myelopathy (HAM/TSP). The chain's CDR3 is CASSLEGNRDRATNEQFF. CDR3 nucleotide sequence: TGTGCCAGCAGCTTAGAAGGGAACCGGGACAGGGCCACTAATGAGCAGTTCTTC.